Below are 16 T cell receptor beta chains sequenced from a single sample in a study of regulatory T cells in long-lasting Graves disease. Researchers made TCR beta libraries by using iRepertoire HTBI primers and running Arm-PCR on CDR3 regions. TCRdb itself ran the multiplex PCR reads through MiXCR, one entry per CDR3 protein. The sample lists 500,000 or so distinct CDR3 sequences; about 15% were seen once. Sample time point: newly diagnosed GD, antithyroid drugs for less than 3 months. PBMCs were the source of the RNA used for TCR sequencing. These data also formed part of another study, on T cells in Graves' hyperthyroidism and ophthalmopathy.

The material sequenced was peripheral blood mononuclear cells (PBMCs), taken at new diagnosis, from a patient treated with antithyroid drugs. The receptors derive from a woman aged 35 to 59 with Graves disease.

This clonotype has just a few counts. V usage is TRBV5-1 and J usage is TRBJ1-5; tentatively, D is TRBD1 (5 bases). The CDR3 runs 16 residues. Trimming took off 0 bases at V and 2 bases at J, with 12 bases between the two ends. The germline gives CDR1 SGHRS, CDR2 YFSETQ. The CDR3 DNA reads as TGCGCCAGCAGCTTGGGTAGGGGCACGGGCAATCAGCCCCAGCATTTT. Protein sequence: CASSLGRGTGNQPQHF.

The chain combines TRBV18 with TRBJ2-4, with D possibly being TRBD2 (5 bases). CDR1 KGHSH and CDR2 LQKENI come from the germline V gene. V was trimmed by 1 base and J by 8 bases, leaving 12 bases between them. This CDR3 spans 14 amino acids. The chain's CDR3 is CASSPLQKADIQYF. The CDR3 DNA reads TGTGCCAGCTCACCACTGCAGAAAGCGGACATTCAGTACTTC.

This chain connects TRBV20-1 to TRBJ2-1, with TRBD2 matching over 7 bases. This CDR3 is built from 17 residues. Germline V gives CDR1 DFQATT, CDR2 SNEGSKA (reference sequence). V was clipped by 0 bases and J by 3 bases; unmatched bases: 11. CDR3 nucleotide sequence: TGCAGTGCTAGAGATCTTGTTGGGGGGGGGAACTACAATGAGCAGTTCTTC. As protein: CSARDLVGGGNYNEQFF.

V is TRBV19 and J is TRBJ1-1, with 10 bases identical to TRBD1. V shed 4 bases and J 2 bases; nucleotides not matched to a gene: 4. CDR1 LNHDA and CDR2 SQIVND come from the germline V gene (reference sequence). CDR3 length equals 15 residues. CDR3 residues: CASSRTGGVNTEAFF. Written as DNA, the CDR3 is TGTGCCAGTAGTAGGACAGGGGGAGTAAACACTGAAGCTTTCTTT.

This clonotype came up a few times. J is TRBJ1-2 and V is TRBV27; 8 bases agree with TRBD1. CDR1 and CDR2 (germline): MNHEY, SMNVEV (reference sequence). This CDR3 has 15 residues. Losses at the gene ends were 6 bases for V and 6 bases for J; bases not matched to a gene: 12. The CDR3 nucleotides read TGTGCCAGCAGACCTTCTCAGGGGGCGGCGGATGGCTACACCTTC. Translated: CASRPSQGAADGYTF.

V and J are TRBV28 and TRBJ1-6; 9 bases align to TRBD1. After removal of 6 bases from V and 10 bases from J, the junction contained 10 bases not matched to a gene. The CDR3 runs to 15 residues. Germline CDR1 reads MDHEN; CDR2 reads SYDVKM. The CDR3 is CASSRGDRAKSPLHF. The DNA of the CDR3 is TGTGCCAGCAGCAGAGGGGACAGGGCAAAGTCACCCCTCCACTTT.

This clonotype was found many times. The rearrangement links TRBV12-3 or TRBV12-4 to TRBJ2-3; 7 positions match TRBD1. This CDR3 spans 15 amino acids. The trim removed 8 bases at V and 6 bases at J, leaving 14 bases unmatched. CDR3 nucleotides: TGTGCCAGCCTTGGACAGGCCATAGTGGGGGATACGCAGTATTTT. This sequence encodes CASLGQAIVGDTQYF.

The table lists this clonotype with many counts. The chain couples TRBV3-1 to TRBJ2-1; 12 bases match TRBD2. V shed 1 base and J 4 bases; nucleotides not matched to a gene: 5. CDR1 and CDR2 from the germline V gene are LGHDT and YNNKEL (reference sequence). The CDR3 spans 17 residues. The CDR3 sequence: CASSQGRGTSGYNEQFF. CDR3 sequence (DNA): TGTGCCAGCAGCCAAGGTAGGGGGACTAGCGGGTACAATGAGCAGTTCTTC.

The chain uses TRBV30 and TRBJ2-7; tentatively, D is TRBD1 or TRBD2 (6 bases each). The CDR3 consists of 12 residues. Trimming left V 5 bases short and J 6 bases short, with 14 bases between. Germline loops: CDR1 GTSNPN, CDR2 SVGIG (reference sequence). CDR3: CAWGGHDGEQYF. In DNA form, the CDR3 reads TGTGCCTGGGGGGGGCATGACGGCGAGCAGTACTTC.

Comments on this clonotype: At one end the junction does not follow the germline gene, possibly because of a read error. The J gene is TRBJ2-7, the V gene TRBV5-1; D is undetermined. The CDR3 contains 14 residues. Germline CDR1 reads SGHRS; CDR2 reads YFSETQ. CDR3 nucleotides: TGCGTCAGCAGCTTGGCCGGCGCCCCCTACGAGCAGTACTTC. It translates to CVSSLAGAPYEQYF. The full variable domain, rest sourced from reference TRBV5-1 and TRBJ2-7, is KAGVTQTPRYLIKTRGQQVTLSCSPISGHRSVSWYQQTPGQGLQFLFEYFSETQRNKGNFPGRFSGRQFSNSRSEMNVSTLELGDSALYLCVSSLAGAPYEQYFGPGTRLTVT.

This clonotype was recorded many times. This chain joins TRBV24-1 and TRBJ1-2; 7 nucleotides align to TRBD1. This CDR3 is 12 amino acids long. The V segment lost 5 bases and the J segment 10 bases; nucleotides outside the gene matches: 6. CDR1 and CDR2 from the germline V gene are KGHDR and SFDVKD. The CDR3 reads CATSAADRDYTF. The DNA for the CDR3 is TGTGCCACCAGTGCCGCCGACAGGGACTACACCTTC.

This clonotype has at least ten counts. The chain uses TRBV12-3 or TRBV12-4 and TRBJ2-5; 7 bases map to TRBD1. This CDR3 is 14 amino acids long. V was clipped by 3 bases and J by 1 base; unmatched bases: 2. CDR3 loop: CASSFAGGQETQYF. CDR3 nucleotide sequence: TGTGCCAGCAGTTTCGCAGGGGGCCAAGAGACCCAGTACTTC.

This chain connects TRBV18 to TRBJ1-4; 8 bases align to TRBD1. Germline CDR1 and CDR2: KGHSH and LQKENI. The CDR3 runs 16 residues. J gave up 3 bases and V 2 bases, and 5 bases lay outside the gene matches. The CDR3 loop reads CASSPRGQASNEKLFF. DNA of the CDR3: TGTGCCAGCTCACCAAGGGGACAGGCCTCTAATGAAAAACTGTTTTTT.

This clonotype was recorded many times. The J gene is TRBJ1-2, the V gene TRBV2, with D unresolved. CDR3 size: 11 residues. Between the trimmed V and J ends, which lost 6 bases and 7 bases, there was a span of 9 bases. The germline V gene encodes CDR1 SNHLY and CDR2 FYNNEI. CDR3 DNA: TGTGCCAGCAGCGTAACCGTTGGCTACACCTTC. Its protein product is CASSVTVGYTF.

This clonotype was seen many times. This chain joins TRBV2 and TRBJ1-1; D ambiguous. V was clipped by 5 bases and J by 1 base, with 14 bases between them. Germline loops: CDR1 SNHLY, CDR2 FYNNEI. The CDR3 has 15 residues. CDR3 sequence: CASSSRDGGNTEAFF. The CDR3 nucleotides are TGTGCCAGCAGTTCTCGAGACGGTGGGAACACTGAAGCTTTCTTT.

This clonotype was detected once. V is TRBV12-3 or TRBV12-4 and J is TRBJ2-5, with TRBD2 matching 10 bases. The CDR3 has 14 amino acids. Trimming removed 6 bases from V and 7 bases from J; junction bases left unmatched: 8. The CDR3 sequence: CASSLGLAEGTQYF. CDR3 DNA sequence: TGTGCCAGCAGCCTCGGACTAGCGGAGGGGACCCAGTACTTC.